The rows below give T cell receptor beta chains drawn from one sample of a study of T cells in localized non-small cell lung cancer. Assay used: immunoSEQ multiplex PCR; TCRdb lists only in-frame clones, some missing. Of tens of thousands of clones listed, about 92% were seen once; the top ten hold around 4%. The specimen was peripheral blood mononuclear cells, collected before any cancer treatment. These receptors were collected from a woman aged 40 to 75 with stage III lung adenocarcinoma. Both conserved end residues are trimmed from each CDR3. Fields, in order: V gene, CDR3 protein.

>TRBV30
AWSPGLADNEQF
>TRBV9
ASSAWSGNTIY
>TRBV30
ASGGDYGYT
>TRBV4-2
ASSFSTGSDMNTEAF
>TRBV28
ASTPGGLFTEAF
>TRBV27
ASSWTVSNQPQH
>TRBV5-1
ASSLGSTANTGELF
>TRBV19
ATGPSGANVLT
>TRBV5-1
ASTTGTGITEAF
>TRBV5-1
ASRWGVSTEAF
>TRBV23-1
ASSQGAVSNQPQH
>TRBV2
ASSESTGYADTQY
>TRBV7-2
ASSLEPSGNTGELF
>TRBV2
ASSPTRLNGYT
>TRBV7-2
ASSLATLEETQY
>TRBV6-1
ASSWTEESEQY
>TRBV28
ASNTGTGVRDTQY
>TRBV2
ASRGDDQPQH
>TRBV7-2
ASSLADRSYEQY
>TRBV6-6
ASSSTSGGFYEQY
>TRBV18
ASSPTGGETQY
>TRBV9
ASSVGEAAQNIQY
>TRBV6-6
ASSPLQGFGTEAF
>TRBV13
ASSPGVNEQF
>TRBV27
ASSSAIGGELF
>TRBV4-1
ASSQGSGRWKEQY
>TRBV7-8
ASSQTSGSLKTQY
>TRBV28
TSSFLSRAYEQY
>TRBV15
ATSRDWETQY
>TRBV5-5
ASSEDSLREQY
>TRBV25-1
ASSEFSGGSYEQY
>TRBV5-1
ASSPAGQSEQY
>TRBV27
ASSPMAGGLREETQY
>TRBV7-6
ASSTARRETQY
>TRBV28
ASSPTGSAGELF
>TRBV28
ASSLVGLQGEGANVLT
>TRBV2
ASSDWGGANVLT
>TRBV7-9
ASASGILRETQY
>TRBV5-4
ASSLGTENYGYT
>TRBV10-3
AISDHQNFGNTIY
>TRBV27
ASRLAGGTFYEQY
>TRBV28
ASNPGSVMETQY
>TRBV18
ASSPIENTEAF
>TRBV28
ASTVGQVTGELF
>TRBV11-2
ASSLGSGEGVQY
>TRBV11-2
ASSLNPRATNEKLF
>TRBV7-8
ASSLGPQETQY
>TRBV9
ASSRTGGVNTEAF